The 10 T cell receptor beta chains reported below all come from one sample, sequenced in a study of blood T cells in healthy people across ages. For the second PCR, which ran for roughly 6 to 12 cycles, a sample-barcoded 5' primer and a J-beta primer mix were used. TCRdb reprocessed the 5' RACE reads via MiXCR and lists one record per CDR3 protein. The sample includes about 1.8 million distinct CDR3 sequences, roughly 50% seen only once; the top ten take over 2%. The material sequenced was blood. These receptors were taken from a woman aged 40 to 50 in good health.

This clonotype has at least ten counts. The chain couples TRBV7-9 to TRBJ2-7, with no clear D. The CDR3 totals 11 residues. Germline V gene sequence: CDR1 SEHNR, CDR2 FQNEAQ (reference sequence). Trimming shortened V by 5 bases and J by 5 bases, and 7 bases separated the two germline ends. The CDR3 here is CASSPPNEQYF. The CDR3 DNA reads TGTGCCAGCAGCCCCCCTAACGAGCAGTACTTC.

This sequence joins TRBV12-3 or TRBV12-4 and TRBJ2-3, with D perhaps matching TRBD1 or TRBD2 (5 bases each). The CDR3 has 15 residues. V was shortened by 6 bases and J by 0 bases, with 13 bases between the two germline ends. The CDR3 nucleotides read TGTGCCAGCAGATACGGGACGCCTAGCACAGATACGCAGTATTTT. This encodes CASRYGTPSTDTQYF.

The chain joins TRBV7-3 to TRBJ2-7, with 8 bases fitting TRBD2. The J call may be faulty, since TRBJ2-5 better matches the DNA end. In germline, CDR1 is SGHTA, CDR2 FQGTGA. CDR3 length: 15 amino acids. CDR3 sequence: CASSLTSGVLETQYF. The CDR3 DNA follows: TGTGCCAGCAGCTTAACTAGCGGGGTATTAGAGACCCAGTACTTC.

The rearrangement joins TRBV7-9 to TRBJ1-2; 8 positions match TRBD1. The CDR3 is made up of 16 amino acids. Germline-derived CDR1 and CDR2 are SEHNR and FQNEAQ (reference sequence). J lost 0 bases, V lost 3 bases, and 6 bases had no gene match. Written as DNA, the CDR3 is TGTGCCAGCAGCTTCGTACAGGGGGTAGCTAACTATGGCTACACCTTC. Its protein product is CASSFVQGVANYGYTF.

Of note for this clonotype: The junction differs from germline at one of its ends, possibly a read error. The rearrangement links TRBV6-2 or TRBV6-3 to TRBJ1-1; the D is unclear. Germline loops: CDR1 MNHEY, CDR2 SVGEGT. This CDR3 has 14 amino acids. This CDR3 is CASGYLVGNTEAFF. The CDR3 DNA sequence: TGTGCCAGCGGTTACCTGGTCGGGAACACTGAAGCTTTCTTT.

The rearrangement uses TRBV5-8 and TRBJ2-3; perhaps TRBD2 as D (6 bases). CDR3 size: 16 residues. Trimming left V 0 bases short and J 2 bases short, with 13 bases between. Per the germline V gene, CDR1 is SGHTS and CDR2 is YDEGEE. This CDR3 is CASSLGSLADTDTQYF. In nucleotides, the CDR3 is TGTGCCAGCAGCTTGGGTTCACTAGCCGACACAGATACGCAGTATTTT.

The chain uses TRBV7-2 and TRBJ2-1; D possibly corresponds to TRBD2 (7 bases). CDR3 length equals 15 residues. V lost 5 bases to trimming and J lost 9 bases, with 20 bases between them. CDR1 SGHTA and CDR2 FQGNSA come from the germline V gene. CDR3 coding DNA: TGTGCCAGCAGCCCAGGTGGGGGGGCCGTTGGTGAGCAGTTCTTC. Translated, it gives CASSPGGGAVGEQFF.

This chain joins TRBV12-5 and TRBJ2-1; D is perhaps TRBD2 (5 bases). CDR3 size: 11 residues. Germline loops: CDR1 LGHNT, CDR2 FRNRAP. The germline V and J ends were trimmed by 3 bases and 10 bases, with 7 bases remaining between them. The CDR3, as DNA: TGTGCTAGTGGTTTCGGGGAGGAGCAGTTCTTC. It encodes CASGFGEEQFF.

The chain joins TRBV14 to TRBJ2-5; a possible D gene is TRBD1 (6 bases). CDR1 and CDR2 from the germline V gene are SGHDN and FVKESK. V lost 0 bases, J lost 3 bases, and 17 bases lay in between. This CDR3 is 17 amino acids long. CDR3 bases: TGTGCCAGCAGCCAAGAGTTAGGACACAGGGTTAAAGAGACCCAGTACTTC. Amino acids: CASSQELGHRVKETQYF.

This clonotype appeared a few times. The gene calls are TRBV29-1 and TRBJ1-2; D gene ambiguous. V lost 5 bases and J 4 bases, leaving 8 bases between the germline ends. The CDR3 contains 11 residues. Germline V lookup: CDR1 SQVTM, CDR2 ANQGSEA. CDR3 loop: CSVSSGYGYTF. In DNA, the CDR3 is TGCAGCGTTTCTTCAGGCTATGGCTACACCTTC.